These T cell receptor beta chains were read from a single sample in a study of response to subunit inactivated influenza vaccine. TCRdb independently ran MiXCR on the RT-PCR reads; one entry per CDR3 protein. Here the sample spans hundreds of thousands of distinct CDR3 sequences, 14% being singletons. This specimen was PBMCs from blood, taken around two weeks before vaccination. These receptors all stem from a man aged 45-65 years who received an inactivated influenza vaccine. The CDR3 runs from the conserved cysteine through the conserved F or W. Fields, in order: CDR3 DNA, CDR3 protein, D gene, V gene, clone size, J gene. The D gene is left open where the match is weak. Clone size is shown for a subset of rows, as once, few, many or a class of expanded clone.

CDR3 DNA: TGCAGTGCTAGAGGCGCCAGGATGAACTCCTACGAGCAGTACTTC; CDR3 protein: CSARGARMNSYEQYF; D gene: .; V gene: TRBV20-1; clone size: many; J gene: TRBJ2-7
CDR3 DNA: TGTGCCACCAGTGATAGAGGACAGGGCTCAGATACGCAGTATTTT; CDR3 protein: CATSDRGQGSDTQYF; D gene: TRBD1; V gene: TRBV24-1; clone size: .; J gene: TRBJ2-3
CDR3 DNA: TGTGCCAGCAGCCTTGGGACGAACCGAAGGGAGACCCAGTACTTC; CDR3 protein: CASSLGTNRRETQYF; D gene: .; V gene: TRBV3-1; clone size: few; J gene: TRBJ2-5
CDR3 DNA: TGTGCCAGCAGTTACGACGTCCAAGGGTACGAGCAGTACTTC; CDR3 protein: CASSYDVQGYEQYF; D gene: .; V gene: TRBV6-5; clone size: .; J gene: TRBJ2-7
CDR3 DNA: TGCAGTGCTAGTTTCATACCTAGACAGGATGTTTATGGCTACACCTTC; CDR3 protein: CSASFIPRQDVYGYTF; D gene: .; V gene: TRBV20-1; clone size: many; J gene: TRBJ1-2
CDR3 DNA: TGTGCCAGCAGTTTAGACTGGCGGGGGTACACAGATACGCAGTATTTT; CDR3 protein: CASSLDWRGYTDTQYF; D gene: TRBD2; V gene: TRBV27; clone size: .; J gene: TRBJ2-3
CDR3 DNA: TGCAGTGCAGCACGGGGGGGACTAAACTATGGCTACACCTTC; CDR3 protein: CSAARGGLNYGYTF; D gene: .; V gene: TRBV20-1; clone size: few; J gene: TRBJ1-2
CDR3 DNA: TGCAGCGCTAAGGGTTCCGGGATGTGGACCTACGAGCAGTACTTC; CDR3 protein: CSAKGSGMWTYEQYF; D gene: .; V gene: TRBV29-1; clone size: few; J gene: TRBJ2-7
CDR3 DNA: TGTGCCAGCAGTCAGCCTATGCATGAGCAGTTCTTC; CDR3 protein: CASSQPMHEQFF; D gene: .; V gene: TRBV28; clone size: .; J gene: TRBJ2-1
CDR3 DNA: TGTGCCAGCAGCCCCCTCACGTCTACCGGGGAGCTGTTTTTT; CDR3 protein: CASSPLTSTGELFF; D gene: .; V gene: TRBV4-2; clone size: few; J gene: TRBJ2-2
CDR3 DNA: TGTGCCAGCAGCTTACAGGGCCGCAAAGGGGCTGAAGCTTTCTTT; CDR3 protein: CASSLQGRKGAEAFF; D gene: .; V gene: TRBV5-6; clone size: many; J gene: TRBJ1-1
CDR3 DNA: TGTGCCAGCAGTTCTTGGGACAGTAATTCACCCCTCCACTTT; CDR3 protein: CASSSWDSNSPLHF; D gene: TRBD1; V gene: TRBV12-3/TRBV12-4; clone size: many; J gene: TRBJ1-6
CDR3 DNA: TGCGCCAGCAGCTTAGACCCGGGACAGTCCTACGAGCAGTACTTC; CDR3 protein: CASSLDPGQSYEQYF; D gene: TRBD1; V gene: TRBV5-1; clone size: .; J gene: TRBJ2-7
CDR3 DNA: TGTGCCAGCAGTTACACCGTCACTGAAGCTTTCTTT; CDR3 protein: CASSYTVTEAFF; D gene: .; V gene: TRBV6-2/TRBV6-3; clone size: few; J gene: TRBJ1-1
CDR3 DNA: TGTGCCAGCAGTTCGAAGACTAGCGGGAGGGTACTGGGGCCAGATACGCAGTATTTT; CDR3 protein: CASSSKTSGRVLGPDTQYF; D gene: TRBD2; V gene: TRBV6-2/TRBV6-3; clone size: .; J gene: TRBJ2-3
CDR3 DNA: TGTGCCAGCAGCTTAGATAGACAGGGGGATACTGAAAAACTGTTTTTT; CDR3 protein: CASSLDRQGDTEKLFF; D gene: TRBD1; V gene: TRBV7-8; clone size: few; J gene: TRBJ1-4
CDR3 DNA: TGTGCCAGCAGATCGTCGGGGGCCTACGAGCAGTACTTC; CDR3 protein: CASRSSGAYEQYF; D gene: .; V gene: TRBV6-2/TRBV6-3; clone size: .; J gene: TRBJ2-7